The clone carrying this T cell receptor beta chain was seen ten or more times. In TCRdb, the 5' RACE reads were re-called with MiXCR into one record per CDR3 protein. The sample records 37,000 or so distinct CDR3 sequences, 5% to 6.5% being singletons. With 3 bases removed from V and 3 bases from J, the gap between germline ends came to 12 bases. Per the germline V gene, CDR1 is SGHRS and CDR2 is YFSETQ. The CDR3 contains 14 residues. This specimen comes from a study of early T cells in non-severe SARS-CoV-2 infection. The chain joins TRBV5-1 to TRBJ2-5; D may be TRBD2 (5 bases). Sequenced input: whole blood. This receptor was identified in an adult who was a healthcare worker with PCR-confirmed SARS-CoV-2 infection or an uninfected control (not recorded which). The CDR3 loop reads CASSSAGIKETQYF. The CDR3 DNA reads TGCGCCAGCAGCTCAGCCGGGATCAAAGAGACCCAGTACTTC.